This entry concerns a single TCR beta chain. Sequencing used immunoSEQ multiplex PCR; TCRdb keeps in-frame clones, though not all of them. The sample holds approximately 140,000 clones, around four fifths seen once. Per the germline V gene, CDR1 is LNHDA and CDR2 is SQIVND (reference sequence). The CDR3 is 14 amino acids. The V end lost 2 bases, the J end lost 4 bases, and 11 bases lay between the germline ends. These data belong to a study of blood T cell repertoires in COVID-19. This chain links TRBV19 with TRBJ1-1; D is unresolved. The TCR comes from a human donor in a cohort sampled during active COVID-19. What was sequenced was peripheral blood. CDR3 nucleotides: TGTGCCAGTAGTATACGGGTGGGGAGCACTGAAGCTTTCTTT. Translation gives CASSIRVGSTEAFF.